The next 19 T cell receptor beta chains were all read from a single sample in a study of T cells expressing NK-cell markers (dated by TCRdb to about 2020). The protocol used for the library was 5' RACE. Sequencing was performed on an Illumina HiSeq 2000. After the reads were reprocessed by TCRdb, one entry was made per CDR3 protein sequence, with no DNA. The sample's records list roughly 170,000 distinct CDR3 sequences. Clones ranked in the top ten supply roughly 18% of the sample. Source material: blood T cells: a sorted CD56 or NKG2C T cell subset, CD4+ or CD8+ T cells, or bulk PBMC T cells (not recorded which). Receptors originate from a woman aged 18 to 75 in good health.

The chain is built from TRBV27 and TRBJ2-5; the TRBD1 assignment by TCRdb is unverifiable without DNA. Germline V gives CDR1 MNHEY, CDR2 SMNVEV (reference sequence). The CDR3 loop spans 19 amino acids. CDR3 sequence: CASSPHRDSKASGQETQYF.

The chain links TRBV7-2 to TRBJ2-7; TCRdb returns TRBD1, unconfirmable since there is no DNA. The CDR3 is 14 residues long. Per the germline V gene, CDR1 is SGHTA and CDR2 is FQGNSA. This CDR3 reads CASRETTVNYEQYF.

The chain uses TRBV20-1 and TRBJ2-1; TCRdb returns TRBD2, unconfirmable since there is no DNA. This CDR3 comprises 14 residues. From germline, CDR1 is DFQATT and CDR2 SNEGSKA (reference sequence). The CDR3 loop reads CSARIAGGRNEQFF.

This sequence joins TRBV30 and TRBJ2-2; no DNA is available, so the TRBD2 call from TCRdb remains unchecked. CDR3 length: 14 amino acids. Per the germline V gene, CDR1 is GTSNPN and CDR2 is SVGIG (reference sequence). This CDR3 reads CACSSGSLAGELFF.

The chain joins TRBV15 to TRBJ1-5; the TRBD1 assignment by TCRdb is unverifiable without DNA. Germline V gene data show CDR1 as LNHNV and CDR2 as YYDKDF (reference sequence). This CDR3 comprises 14 residues. CDR3 residues: CATSEGDRYQPQHF.

The genes are TRBV7-2 and TRBJ1-4; the D call from TCRdb, TRBD1, cannot be confirmed without DNA. The CDR3 covers 14 residues. Germline CDR1 is SGHTA and CDR2 is FQGNSA. The CDR3 here is CASSSGPTNEKLFF.

This chain joins TRBV7-2 and TRBJ1-2; TCRdb selects TRBD1, and the lack of DNA leaves this call unchecked. Germline assignment: CDR1 SGHTA and CDR2 FQGNSA. The CDR3 loop spans 13 amino acids. CDR3 sequence: CASRPQGYYGYTF.

The chain joins TRBV10-3 to TRBJ1-2; no DNA is available, so the TRBD1 call from TCRdb remains unchecked. CDR3 length: 16 residues. Looked up from germline, CDR1 is ENHRY and CDR2 is SYGVKD. CDR3 sequence reads: CAIRALGQPTNYGYTF.

This chain connects TRBV12-3 or TRBV12-4 to TRBJ2-3; TCRdb gives TRBD1 as the D gene, but with no DNA this cannot be confirmed. The CDR3 loop spans 14 amino acids. The CDR3 sequence is CASRGGGSTDTQYF.

The J gene is TRBJ2-1, the V gene TRBV20-1; there is no DNA to check the TCRdb D call of TRBD1. Germline V CDR1 and CDR2: DFQATT, SNEGSKA (reference sequence). The CDR3 spans 15 residues. CDR3 region: CSAPETTALRGEQFF.

The J gene is TRBJ1-1, the V gene TRBV6-1. The length of the CDR3 is 14 residues. Germline CDR1 MNHNS, CDR2 SASEGT. CDR3 protein: CASSRDRMNTEAFF.

This chain joins TRBV7-2 and TRBJ2-7. Germline CDR1 is SGHTA and CDR2 is FQGNSA. The CDR3 is made up of 14 amino acids. The CDR3 here is CASSLETNSYEQYF.

V is TRBV20-1 and J is TRBJ2-7; the TCRdb call, TRBD2, lacks DNA for checking. This CDR3 contains 16 residues. From germline, CDR1 is DFQATT and CDR2 SNEGSKA (reference sequence). The CDR3 is CSAPHPAGTSGGEQYF.

This chain connects TRBV20-1 to TRBJ1-4; checking the TCRdb D call of TRBD1 is not possible without DNA. The CDR3 totals 15 residues. Germline values: CDR1 DFQATT, CDR2 SNEGSKA (reference sequence). The CDR3 spells CSARDLRREREKLFF.

The rearrangement joins TRBV7-2 to TRBJ1-5; without DNA, the TCRdb call of TRBD1 cannot be checked. Looked up from germline, CDR1 is SGHTA and CDR2 is FQGNSA. The CDR3 has 15 residues. The CDR3: CASSSGTFSNQPQHF.

The chain combines TRBV6-2 or TRBV6-3 with TRBJ1-1; TCRdb proposes TRBD1, but this gene call is untestable without DNA. CDR3 length: 15 residues. Germline assignment: CDR1 MNHEY and CDR2 SVGEGT. The CDR3 region is CASSSRRDRVTEAFF.

The gene calls are TRBV7-2 and TRBJ2-2. The CDR3 has 14 amino acids. Germline V lookup: CDR1 SGHTA, CDR2 FQGNSA. The CDR3 sequence is CASSLERGTGELFF.

The genes are TRBV7-2 and TRBJ2-4; TCRdb names TRBD2, which stays unverified in the absence of DNA. CDR1 SGHTA and CDR2 FQGNSA come from the germline V gene. The CDR3 sequence is 13 residues long. Here the CDR3 reads CASSPLREGIQYF.

This chain connects TRBV9 to TRBJ2-7; TCRdb gives TRBD1 as the D gene, but with no DNA this cannot be confirmed. The CDR3 spans 16 residues. Germline CDR1 is SGDLS and CDR2 is YYNGEE. This chain's CDR3 is CASSQSGGTGPYEQYF.